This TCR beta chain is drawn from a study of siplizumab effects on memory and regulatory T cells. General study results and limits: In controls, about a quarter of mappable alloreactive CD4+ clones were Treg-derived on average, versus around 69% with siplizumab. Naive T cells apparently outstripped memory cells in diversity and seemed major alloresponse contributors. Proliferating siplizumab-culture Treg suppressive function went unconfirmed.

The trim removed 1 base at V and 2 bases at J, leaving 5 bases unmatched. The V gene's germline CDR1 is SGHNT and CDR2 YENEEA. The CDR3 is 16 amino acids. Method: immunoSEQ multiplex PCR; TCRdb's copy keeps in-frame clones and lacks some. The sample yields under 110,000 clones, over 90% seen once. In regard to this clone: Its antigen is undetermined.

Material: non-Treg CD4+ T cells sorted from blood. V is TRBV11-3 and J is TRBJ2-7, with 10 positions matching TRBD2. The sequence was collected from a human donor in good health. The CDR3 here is CASSLGTSGDPYEQYF. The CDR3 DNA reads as TGTGCCAGCAGCTTAGGAACTAGCGGGGATCCCTACGAGCAGTACTTC. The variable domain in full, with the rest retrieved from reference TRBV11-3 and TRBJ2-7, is EAGVVQSPRYKIIEKKQPVAFWCNPISGHNTLYWYLQNLGQGPELLIRYENEEAVDDSQLPKDRFSAERLKGVDSTLKIQPAELGDSAVYLCASSLGTSGDPYEQYFGPGTRLTVT.